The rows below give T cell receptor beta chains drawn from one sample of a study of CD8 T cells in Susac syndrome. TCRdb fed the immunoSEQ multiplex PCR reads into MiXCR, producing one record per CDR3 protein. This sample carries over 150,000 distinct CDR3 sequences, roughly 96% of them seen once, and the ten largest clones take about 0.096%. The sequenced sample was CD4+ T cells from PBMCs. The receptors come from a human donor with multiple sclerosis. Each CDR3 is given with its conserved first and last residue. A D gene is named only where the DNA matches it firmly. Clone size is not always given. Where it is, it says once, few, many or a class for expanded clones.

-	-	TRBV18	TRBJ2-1	TGTGCCAGCTCACCACCCCGGCTCTGGGATGAGCAGTTCTTC	CASSPPRLWDEQFF
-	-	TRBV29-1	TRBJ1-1	TGCAGCGTTCCCGGGCGTGGGGTCACGGAAGCTTTCTTT	CSVPGRGVTEAFF
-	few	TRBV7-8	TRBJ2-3	TGTGCCAGCAGCACAGATACGCAGTATTTT	CASSTDTQYF
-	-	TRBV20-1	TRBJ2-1	TGCAGTGCTAGAGGACGGGGGAGATCCTACAATGAGCAGTTCTTC	CSARGRGRSYNEQFF
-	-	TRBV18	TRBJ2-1	TGTGCCAGCTCACCGGGCGGGTTCTCCTACAATGAGCAGTTCTTC	CASSPGGFSYNEQFF
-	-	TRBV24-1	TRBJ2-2	TGTGCCACCAGTGATTCGCAAACTTACACCGGGGAGCTGTTTTTT	CATSDSQTYTGELFF
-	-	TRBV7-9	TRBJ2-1	TGTGCCAGCAGCCCCAGAGCGGACCACTCCTACAATGAGCAGTTCTTC	CASSPRADHSYNEQFF
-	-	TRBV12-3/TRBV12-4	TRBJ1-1	TGTGCCAGCACTCCGGGACGGAGGAACACTGAAGCTTTCTTT	CASTPGRRNTEAFF
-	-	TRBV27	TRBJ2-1	TGTGCCAGCCGAAACAGGATTGAGCAGTTCTTC	CASRNRIEQFF
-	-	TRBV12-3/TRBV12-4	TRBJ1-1	TGTGCCAGCAGGACCAGGGTGGGGAACACTGAAGCTTTCTTT	CASRTRVGNTEAFF
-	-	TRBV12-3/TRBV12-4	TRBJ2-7	TGTGCCAGCAGTTTTTCGTGGGTATCCTACGAGCAGTACTTC	CASSFSWVSYEQYF
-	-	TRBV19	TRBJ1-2	TGTGCCAGTAGCCCGGAGCGGTTCTCCCTCAATGGCTACACCTTC	CASSPERFSLNGYTF
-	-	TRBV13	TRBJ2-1	TGTGCCAGCACCTCAGGGGTAAACAATGAGCAGTTCTTC	CASTSGVNNEQFF
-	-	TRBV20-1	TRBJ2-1	TGCAGTGCTAGAGGGCCGGGGGTCTACAATGAGCAGTTCTTC	CSARGPGVYNEQFF
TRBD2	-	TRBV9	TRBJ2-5	TGTGCCAGCAGCGTAGGGCAGCGGGGGGTCCAAGAGACCCAGTACTTC	CASSVGQRGVQETQYF
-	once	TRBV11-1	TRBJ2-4	TGTGCCAGCAGCCATCCAACACTCGGGGGTTCCAAAAACATTCAGTACTTC	CASSHPTLGGSKNIQYF
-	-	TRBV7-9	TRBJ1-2	TGTGCCAGCAGCCCCCCGGCGGGCAGAGCTAACTATGGCTACACCTTC	CASSPPAGRANYGYTF
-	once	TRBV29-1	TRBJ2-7	TGCAGCTACCTACAGGGGAGGTACGAGCAGTACTTC	CSYLQGRYEQYF
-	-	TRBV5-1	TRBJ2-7	TGCGCCAGCAGCTTGGACCCGGGTTCGGACGAGCAGTACTTC	CASSLDPGSDEQYF
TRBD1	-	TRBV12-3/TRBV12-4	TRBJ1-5	TGTGCCAGCATGTGGACAGGGCACCAGCCCCAGCATTTT	CASMWTGHQPQHF
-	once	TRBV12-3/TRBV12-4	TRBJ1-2	TGTGCCAGCAGTTTATTTGGTCATGGCTACACCTTC	CASSLFGHGYTF
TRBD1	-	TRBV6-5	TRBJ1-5	TGTGCCAGCCAGCCCGGACAGGGGGCCAATCAGCCCCAGCATTTT	CASQPGQGANQPQHF
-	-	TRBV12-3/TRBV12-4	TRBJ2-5	TGTGCCAGCAGTCAAGCGAGTCTCCAAGAGACCCAGTACTTC	CASSQASLQETQYF
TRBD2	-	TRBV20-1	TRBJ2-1	TGCAGTGCCCCGACTAGCGGGTCCAACAATGAGCAGTTCTTC	CSAPTSGSNNEQFF
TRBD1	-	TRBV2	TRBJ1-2	TGTGCCAGCAGCCAGAGAGGGACAGCCTATGGCTACACCTTC	CASSQRGTAYGYTF
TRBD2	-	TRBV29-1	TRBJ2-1	TGCAGCGTTGAGGGGACTAGCTCCTACAATGAGCAGTTCTTC	CSVEGTSSYNEQFF
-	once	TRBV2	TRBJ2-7	TGTGCCAGCGCCCGACAGGGAGGTCGCTACGAGCAGTACTTC	CASARQGGRYEQYF
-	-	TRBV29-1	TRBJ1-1	TGCAGCACCCGACAGTTGAACACTGAAGCTTTCTTT	CSTRQLNTEAFF
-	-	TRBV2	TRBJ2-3	TGTGCCAGCAGTGATGGGACTGTGAGGGCCTGGTCCACAGATACGCAGTATTTT	CASSDGTVRAWSTDTQYF
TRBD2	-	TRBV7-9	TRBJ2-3	TGTGCCAGCAGCTTCGGACTAGCGGGAGATTTCGCAGATACGCAGTATTTT	CASSFGLAGDFADTQYF
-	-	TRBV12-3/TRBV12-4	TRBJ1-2	TGTGCCAGCAGTTCACAGGCCACCGGGACCTATGGCTACACCTTC	CASSSQATGTYGYTF
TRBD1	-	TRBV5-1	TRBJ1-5	TGCGCCAGCAGCCGAGGACAGGGCGGCCAGCCCCAGCATTTT	CASSRGQGGQPQHF
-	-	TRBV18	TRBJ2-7	TGTGCCAGCTCTCCACAGGCAGGCCTCACCTACGAGCAGTACTTC	CASSPQAGLTYEQYF
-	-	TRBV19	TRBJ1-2	TGTGCCAGTAGTACCCAACCCATATCACAGGGATTTGGAGGCTACACCTTC	CASSTQPISQGFGGYTF
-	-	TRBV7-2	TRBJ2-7	TGTGCCAGCAGCCGATCTTCAGGGGGGATTAGCTCCTACGAGCAGTACTTC	CASSRSSGGISSYEQYF
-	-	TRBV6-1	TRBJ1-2	TGTGCCAGCAGTAGAGGCAGGAGGGACGCGTGGAACTATGGCTACACCTTC	CASSRGRRDAWNYGYTF
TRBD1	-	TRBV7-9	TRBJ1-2	TGTGCCAGCAGCGCGGGACAGGACTATGGCTACACCTTC	CASSAGQDYGYTF
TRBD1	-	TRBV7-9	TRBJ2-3	TGTGCCAGCAGCTCCGGGACAGGCTTCACAGATACGCAGTATTTT	CASSSGTGFTDTQYF
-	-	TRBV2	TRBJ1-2	TGTGCCAGCAGTGAAATCCCCGTTTATGGCTACACCTTC	CASSEIPVYGYTF
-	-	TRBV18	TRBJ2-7	TGTGCCAGCTCACCTACTAGCTCCTCCTACGAGCAGTACTTC	CASSPTSSSYEQYF
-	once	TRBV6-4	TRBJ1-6	TGTGCCAGCAGTGGTGTGTCCTATAATTCACCCCTCCACTTT	CASSGVSYNSPLHF
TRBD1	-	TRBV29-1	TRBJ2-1	TGCAGCGGATCGACAGGGCTGTACAATGAGCAGTTCTTC	CSGSTGLYNEQFF
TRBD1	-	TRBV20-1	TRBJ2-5	TGCAGTGCTAGCAGGACAGGGAGTGAGACCCAGTACTTC	CSASRTGSETQYF